This T cell receptor beta chain comes out of a study of control samples from healthy donors and cancer patients. Sequenced by immunoSEQ multiplex PCR; TCRdb stores in-frame clones only, minus some. Among 130,000 or so clones listed, around 94% were seen once. V was cut by 6 bases and J by 3 bases, with 11 bases left in between. CDR3 size: 13 residues. Germline V lookup: CDR1 SQVTM, CDR2 ANQGSEA. The gene calls are TRBV29-1 and TRBJ1-4; a weak D match, TRBD1 (5 bases). This clonotype originated in a man in his sixties with colorectal cancer. The specimen sequenced was PBMCs. CDR3 DNA: TGCAGCGTAGCGGGACTTCCTAATGAAAAACTGTTTTTT. Translating it yields CSVAGLPNEKLFF. The entire variable domain, with the rest obtained from reference TRBV29-1 and TRBJ1-4, is as follows: SAVISQKPSRDICQRGTSLTIQCQVDSQVTMMFWYRQQPGQSLTLIATANQGSEATYESGFVIDKFPISRPNLTFSTLTVSNMSPEDSSIYLCSVAGLPNEKLFFGSGTQLSVL.